These T cell receptor beta chains were read from a single sample in a study of blood T cell repertoires in COVID-19. The protocol was immunoSEQ multiplex PCR, while the TCRdb copy is restricted to in-frame clones and leaves out a portion. The data contain a few hundred thousand clones, 70% to 90% of them singletons. Sequences were obtained from PBMCs or T cells enriched from blood (not recorded which). Receptors originate from a woman aged 40 to 55 who had recovered from COVID-19. Both conserved end residues are part of each CDR3. A D gene is named only where the DNA matches it firmly. A row's size may be missing; if present it is once, few, many or a size class.

D gene | clone size | J gene | V gene | CDR3 protein | CDR3 DNA
- | - | TRBJ2-1 | TRBV27 | CASSTPSLFYNEQFF | TGTGCCAGCTCAACCCCGAGTCTTTTCTACAATGAGCAGTTCTTC
- | - | TRBJ2-2 | TRBV7-8 | CASSLVGGNTGELFF | TGTGCCAGCAGCTTAGTCGGGGGGAACACCGGGGAGCTGTTTTTT
- | - | TRBJ2-2 | TRBV5-6 | CASSSVGGGELFF | TGTGCCAGCAGCTCGGTCGGGGGCGGGGAGCTGTTTTTT
- | - | TRBJ1-5 | TRBV9 | CASSVDPDGLQPQHF | TGTGCCAGCAGCGTCGACCCGGACGGACTTCAGCCCCAGCATTTT
- | - | TRBJ1-1 | TRBV7-2 | CASSPSGAGLAFF | TGTGCCAGCAGCCCATCTGGGGCAGGGTTAGCTTTCTTT
TRBD1 | - | TRBJ1-2 | TRBV6-5 | CASKQGYGYTF | TGTGCCAGCAAACAGGGGTATGGCTACACCTTC
- | - | TRBJ2-1 | TRBV2 | CASSAQRTSYNEQFF | TGTGCCAGCAGTGCCCAGCGAACCTCCTACAATGAGCAGTTCTTC
TRBD1 | - | TRBJ1-4 | TRBV29-1 | CSVAAPGQGSEKLFF | TGCAGCGTTGCGGCCCCCGGACAGGGATCTGAAAAACTGTTTTTT
- | - | TRBJ1-2 | TRBV6-6 | CASTQGGDAVGYTF | TGTGCCAGCACCCAGGGAGGGGATGCGGTTGGCTACACCTTC
TRBD1 | - | TRBJ2-7 | TRBV18 | CASSHTGQGFYEQYF | TGTGCCAGCTCCCACACGGGACAGGGGTTCTACGAGCAGTACTTC
- | - | TRBJ1-2 | TRBV5-6 | CASSLGREGDGYTF | TGTGCCAGCAGCTTGGGTCGCGAGGGAGATGGCTACACCTTC
- | - | TRBJ1-1 | TRBV25-1 | CASLDRVNTEAFF | TGTGCCAGCCTCGACAGAGTGAACACTGAAGCTTTCTTT
TRBD2 | - | TRBJ2-1 | TRBV24-1 | CATSGKREANEQFF | TGTGCCACCAGTGGCAAGCGGGAGGCCAATGAGCAGTTCTTC
TRBD2 | - | TRBJ2-7 | TRBV3-1/TRBV3-2 | CASSFGTSGSYEQYF | TGTGCCAGCAGCTTCGGGACTAGCGGGAGTTACGAGCAGTACTTC
- | - | TRBJ2-7 | TRBV6-5 | CASTRLDYEQYF | TGTGCCAGCACCCGACTCGACTACGAGCAGTACTTC
- | - | TRBJ1-2 | TRBV9 | CASSVGGGAGNGYTF | TGTGCCAGCAGCGTAGGGGGGGGCGCAGGAAATGGCTACACCTTC
TRBD1 | - | TRBJ2-1 | TRBV29-1 | CSVPDRRSYNEQFF | TGCAGCGTTCCGGACAGGCGGTCCTACAATGAGCAGTTCTTC
- | - | TRBJ1-6 | TRBV5-1 | CASSLSLGDNSPLHF | TGCGCCAGCAGCTTGAGCCTAGGGGATAATTCACCCCTCCACTTT
TRBD2 | - | TRBJ2-4 | TRBV6-2/TRBV6-3 | CASSSGLAGEGWNIQYF | TGTGCCAGCAGTTCCGGACTAGCGGGAGAGGGGTGGAACATTCAGTACTTC
- | - | TRBJ2-5 | TRBV29-1 | CSVRDSLYQETQYF | TGCAGCGTGCGGGACAGCCTGTACCAAGAGACCCAGTACTTC
- | - | TRBJ1-4 | TRBV7-2 | CASSPRQGLGEKLFF | TGTGCCAGCAGCCCCAGGCAGGGGTTGGGGGAAAAACTGTTTTTT
TRBD2 | - | TRBJ2-5 | TRBV4-3 | CASSQETSDQETQYF | TGCGCCAGCAGCCAAGAAACTAGCGACCAAGAGACCCAGTACTTC
- | - | TRBJ1-5 | TRBV6-5 | CASSSYSNQPQHF | TGTGCCAGCAGCTCGTATAGCAATCAGCCCCAGCATTTT
- | - | TRBJ2-1 | TRBV10-2 | CASIVTRGANEQFF | TGCGCCAGCATTGTTACGCGGGGAGCTAATGAGCAGTTCTTC
- | - | TRBJ2-7 | TRBV7-6 | CASSNQIGGSYEQYF | TGTGCCAGCAGCAATCAAATCGGGGGTTCCTACGAGCAGTACTTC
- | - | TRBJ1-6 | TRBV28 | CASSFTGTSSPLHF | TGTGCCAGCAGTTTTACGGGAACCTCTTCACCCCTCCACTTT
TRBD1 | - | TRBJ1-5 | TRBV7-6 | CASSPLTGNFRAQHF | TGTGCCAGCAGCCCACTGACAGGGAACTTCAGGGCCCAGCATTTT
- | - | TRBJ1-1 | TRBV9 | CASSEEGTDTEAFF | TGTGCCAGCAGCGAGGAGGGGACGGACACTGAAGCTTTCTTT
- | few | TRBJ2-7 | TRBV9 | CASSAEGGRVDEQYF | TGTGCCAGCAGCGCCGAGGGGGGGCGCGTTGACGAGCAGTACTTC
TRBD1 | - | TRBJ2-1 | TRBV28 | CASSLRDSYNEQFF | TGTGCCAGCAGTTTAAGGGACAGCTACAATGAGCAGTTCTTC
TRBD1 | - | TRBJ2-5 | TRBV28 | CASSILAAGGVETQYF | TGTGCCAGCAGTATTCTCGCGGCAGGGGGTGTGGAGACCCAGTACTTC
- | - | TRBJ2-6 | TRBV4-3 | CASSQDPMAGANVLTF | TGCGCCAGCAGCCAAGACCCTATGGCTGGGGCCAACGTCCTGACTTTC
- | - | TRBJ2-7 | TRBV6-6 | CASSRDSRGPYEQYF | TGTGCCAGCAGTAGGGACTCCCGAGGCCCCTACGAGCAGTACTTC
TRBD1 | - | TRBJ2-1 | TRBV20-1 | CSASPIRQGVYNEQFF | TGCAGTGCTAGTCCTATCAGACAGGGGGTCTACAATGAGCAGTTCTTC
TRBD1 | - | TRBJ1-4 | TRBV5-1 | CASSVQGRNEKLFF | TGCGCCAGCAGCGTACAGGGGAGAAATGAAAAACTGTTTTTT
- | - | TRBJ1-5 | TRBV18 | CASSPPTGGNQPQHF | TGTGCCAGCTCACCACCGACCGGGGGCAATCAGCCCCAGCATTTT
- | - | TRBJ1-4 | TRBV11-2 | CASNRLASNEKLFF | TGTGCCAGCAACCGCCTGGCTTCTAATGAAAAACTGTTTTTT
TRBD1 | - | TRBJ2-3 | TRBV7-2 | CASSPGTGGFTQYF | TGTGCCAGCAGCCCTGGGACAGGGGGGTTTACGCAGTATTTT
- | few | TRBJ1-6 | TRBV30 | CAWRWGGPTNSPLHF | TGTGCCTGGAGATGGGGCGGACCGACAAATTCACCCCTCCACTTT
TRBD2 | - | TRBJ2-7 | TRBV6-2/TRBV6-3 | CASSYEREAIYEQYF | TGTGCCAGCAGTTACGAGCGGGAGGCTATCTACGAGCAGTACTTC
- | - | TRBJ2-7 | TRBV2 | CASIGTRGTNPQAYEQYF | TGTGCCAGCATAGGCACTAGGGGGACCAATCCCCAAGCCTACGAGCAGTACTTC